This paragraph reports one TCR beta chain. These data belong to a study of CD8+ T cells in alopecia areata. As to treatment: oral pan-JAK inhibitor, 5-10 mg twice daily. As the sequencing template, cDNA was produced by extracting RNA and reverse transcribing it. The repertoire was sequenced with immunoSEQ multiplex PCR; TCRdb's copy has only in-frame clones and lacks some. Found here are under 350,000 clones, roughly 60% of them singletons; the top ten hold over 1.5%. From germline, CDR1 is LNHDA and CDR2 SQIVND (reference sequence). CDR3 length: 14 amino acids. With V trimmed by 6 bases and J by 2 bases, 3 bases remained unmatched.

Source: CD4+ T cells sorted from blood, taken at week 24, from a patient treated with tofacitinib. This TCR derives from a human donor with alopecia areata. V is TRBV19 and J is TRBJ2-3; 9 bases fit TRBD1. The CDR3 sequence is CASRDRGPTDTQYF. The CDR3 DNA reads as TGTGCCAGTAGGGACAGGGGCCCCACAGATACGCAGTATTTT.